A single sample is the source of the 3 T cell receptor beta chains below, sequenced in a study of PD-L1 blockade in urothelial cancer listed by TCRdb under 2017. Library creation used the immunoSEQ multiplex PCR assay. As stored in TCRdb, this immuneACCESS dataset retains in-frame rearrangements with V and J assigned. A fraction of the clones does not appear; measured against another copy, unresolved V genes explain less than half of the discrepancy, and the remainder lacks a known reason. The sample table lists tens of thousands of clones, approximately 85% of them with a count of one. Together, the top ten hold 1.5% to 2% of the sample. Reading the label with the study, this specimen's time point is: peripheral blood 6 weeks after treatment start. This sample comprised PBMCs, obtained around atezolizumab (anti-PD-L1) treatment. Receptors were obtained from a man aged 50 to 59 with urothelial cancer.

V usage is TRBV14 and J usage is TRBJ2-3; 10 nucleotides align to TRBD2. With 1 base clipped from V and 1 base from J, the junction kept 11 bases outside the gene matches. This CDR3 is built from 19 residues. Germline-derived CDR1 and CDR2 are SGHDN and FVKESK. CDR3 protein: CASSQASGRVLPRTDTQYF. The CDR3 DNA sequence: TGTGCCAGCAGCCAAGCAAGCGGGAGGGTCCTACCTCGCACAGATACGCAGTATTTT.

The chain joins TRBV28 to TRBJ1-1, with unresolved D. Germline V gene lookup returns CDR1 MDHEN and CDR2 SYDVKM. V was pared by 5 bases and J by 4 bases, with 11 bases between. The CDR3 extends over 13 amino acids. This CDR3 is CASSTAGGTEAFF. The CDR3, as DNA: TGTGCCAGCAGTACCGCAGGAGGCACTGAAGCTTTCTTT.

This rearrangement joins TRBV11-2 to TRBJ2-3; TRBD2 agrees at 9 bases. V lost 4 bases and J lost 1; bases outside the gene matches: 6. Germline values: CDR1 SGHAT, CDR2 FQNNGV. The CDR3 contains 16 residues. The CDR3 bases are TGTGCCAGCAGCTCAAAGCGGGAGGCCCGCACAGATACGCAGTATTTT. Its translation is CASSSKREARTDTQYF.